This T cell receptor beta chain stems from a study of blood T cell repertoires in COVID-19. Overall study context: Whether acute or convalescent, the COVID-19 samples came from the United States, Italy and Spain. The analysed material was cDNA or gDNA that came from T cells, B-cell-depleted T cells, or PBMCs.

As processed by the authors: Amplification with reference gene primers provided the estimates of nucleated cell counts. The assay was immunoSEQ multiplex PCR, and TCRdb's table has in-frame clones only and misses some. V and J calls plus clone size are reproduced from that table; the DNA served to infer D and trimming. The profile covers about 150,000 clones, with approximately 85% appearing a single time and roughly 8% taken by the ten largest. Patients at the Seattle site were enrolled during active infection and followed longitudinally. Germline lookup yields CDR1 KGHSH and CDR2 LQKENI. Germline trimming cut 4 bases from V and 5 bases from J; bases unmatched to any gene: 12. The CDR3 runs to 16 residues.

The sequence was collected from a woman aged 60 to 75 with COVID-19, enrolled during active disease. The chain has TRBV18 and TRBJ1-1; 8 bases agree with TRBD1. Sequenced: peripheral blood. CDR3 residues: CASSLPSTGARTEAFF. The CDR3 nucleotides read TGTGCCAGCTCACTCCCCTCGACAGGGGCAAGGACTGAAGCTTTCTTT.